This TCR beta chain was identified during a study of blood T cell repertoires in COVID-19. Study details: Sites in the United States, Italy and Spain provided acute and convalescent COVID-19 samples.

As handled by the study authors: Reference gene primer amplification gave nucleated cell count estimates. Here immunoSEQ multiplex PCR was the method, and the copy in TCRdb shows in-frame clones only, minus some. That table supplies the V and J calls and clone size; D and trimming were determined from the DNA. The data show 150,000 or so clones, around four fifths seen once. Clinical history reported by participants formed the basis on which cohorts were assigned. Symptom resolution, clearance, or two negative PCRs marked donors in Cohort 3 as recovered. The length of the CDR3 is 17 residues. CDR1 is LGHDT, CDR2 YNNKEL, per germline (reference sequence). V lost 0 bases, J lost 8 bases, and 12 bases stayed unmatched.

The J gene is TRBJ1-2, the V gene TRBV3-1 (or the pseudogene TRBV3-2), with 10 nucleotides matching TRBD1. This TCR derives from a woman in her fifties or sixties who had recovered from COVID-19. The material sequenced was PBMCs or T cells enriched from blood (not recorded which). This chain's CDR3 is CASSQDSGTGVMLGYTF. For the CDR3, the DNA is TGTGCCAGCAGCCAAGATTCTGGGACAGGGGTAATGTTGGGCTACACCTTC.